The sequence of this TCR beta chain was determined in a study of blood T cell repertoires in COVID-19. Study information: COVID-19 samples from acute and convalescent phases originated in the United States, Italy and Spain.

In the original analysis: Estimates of nucleated cell counts were drawn from the amplification of reference gene primers. The assay was immunoSEQ multiplex PCR, and TCRdb's table has in-frame clones only and misses some. V, J and clone size were drawn from that table, and D and trimming were deduced from the DNA. In the table there are over 200,000 clones, 85% to 90% of which are singletons. Germline CDR1 LGHNA, CDR2 YSLEER. The CDR3 has 14 amino acids. J lost 8 bases, V lost 4 bases, and 7 bases had no gene match. This clone appeared a single time. Patients in Seattle were enrolled during active infection, then followed longitudinally.

The origin of this receptor is a man aged 25-40 years with COVID-19, enrolled during active disease. The specimen sequenced was peripheral blood. The chain employs TRBV4-3 and TRBJ1-2, with TRBD1 identical over 10 bases. The CDR3 loop reads CASSRETGGYGYTF. The CDR3 bases are TGCGCCAGCAGCCGGGAGACAGGGGGCTACGGCTACACCTTC.